This T cell receptor (beta chain) was retrieved from a study of blood T cell repertoires in COVID-19. Authors' analysis steps: Using reference gene primer amplification, nucleated cell counts were estimated. Profiled with immunoSEQ multiplex PCR; TCRdb holds only in-frame clones, not every one. D and trimming come from the DNA, and the V and J calls and clone size come from that table. The sample carries 300,000 or so clones, about 93% recorded once. The study recruited people aged about 18 to 95 years across approximately 24 US areas. Assignment of participants to cohorts was predicated upon participant-reported clinical history. Cohort 3 donors were reported recovered after two negative PCRs, clearance, or symptom resolution. The V and J ends lost 5 bases and 4 bases, in that order; junction bases with no gene match: 7. CDR1 and CDR2 from the germline V gene are LNHDA and SQIVND (reference sequence). The CDR3 sequence is 16 residues long.

This chain uses TRBV19 with TRBJ2-7, with 14 bases that match TRBD2. The sequencing input was PBMCs or T cells enriched from blood (not recorded which). The clonotype originates from a woman in her thirties who had recovered from COVID-19. The CDR3 nucleotides read TGTGCCAGTAGTTGGGGACTAGCGGGAGTTGGATACGAGCAGTACTTC. The encoded protein is CASSWGLAGVGYEQYF.